The sequence of this T cell receptor beta chain was determined in a study of T cell repertoires in aging, cancer and after chemotherapy. Overall study: Glioblastoma patients receiving temozolomide-based therapy gave paired samples before and after chemotherapy. Study-wide results and limits: Untreated cancer patients had significantly lower blood TCR diversity than age-matched healthy donors.

Peripheral blood genomic DNA, not sorted cells or RNA, was the template. Within the sample, this clonotype is large (0.1 to 1%). The antigen remains unidentified. Trimming left V 8 bases short and J 0 bases short, with 14 bases between. Germline assignment: CDR1 LNHDA and CDR2 SQIVND (reference sequence). This CDR3 contains 15 residues. TRB rearrangements spanning V, D and J were amplified using mixed TRB-A/B primers. TCRdb reprocessed the multiplex PCR reads via MiXCR and lists one record per CDR3 protein. The table includes about 1,000 distinct CDR3 sequences, about 27% detected once. The sample taken for sequencing was blood. The sequence derives from a human donor with a solid tumor. The chain combines TRBV19 with TRBJ2-1; perhaps TRBD1 as D (6 bases). The CDR3 DNA reads as TGTGCCAGTGCAACAGGGTTAAGCTCCTACAATGAGCAGTTCTTC. Translating gives CASATGLSSYNEQFF.